This T cell receptor (beta chain) is from a study of post-analysis software for immune sequencing data. Broader study findings: Controls had significantly higher normalized Chao1 diversity than multiple sclerosis patients. Controls had lower frequencies than patients of about 5 TRBV segments, which included TRBV5-6, TRBV5-1 and TRBV20-1. Samples from one preparation batch, clustered by F measure, grouped strongly together.

This clonotype turned up a few times. Its cognate antigen is unknown. The CDR3 extends over 12 amino acids. Germline CDR1 is MNHNS and CDR2 is SASEGT. The V and J ends lost 7 bases and 2 bases respectively, with 7 bases between them. Prepared TCR beta cDNA libraries contained unique molecular identifiers. TCRdb analysed the PCR reads with MiXCR anew, one entry per CDR3 protein. The sample lists approximately 770,000 distinct CDR3 sequences, roughly 46% occurring once. The receptor's source is a girl aged 5-17 years with multiple sclerosis. The rearrangement uses TRBV6-1 and TRBJ2-3; D remains unclear. Material for sequencing was blood. CDR3 nucleotides: TGTGCCAGCACCAAGAACACAGATACGCAGTATTTT. Translated: CASTKNTDTQYF.